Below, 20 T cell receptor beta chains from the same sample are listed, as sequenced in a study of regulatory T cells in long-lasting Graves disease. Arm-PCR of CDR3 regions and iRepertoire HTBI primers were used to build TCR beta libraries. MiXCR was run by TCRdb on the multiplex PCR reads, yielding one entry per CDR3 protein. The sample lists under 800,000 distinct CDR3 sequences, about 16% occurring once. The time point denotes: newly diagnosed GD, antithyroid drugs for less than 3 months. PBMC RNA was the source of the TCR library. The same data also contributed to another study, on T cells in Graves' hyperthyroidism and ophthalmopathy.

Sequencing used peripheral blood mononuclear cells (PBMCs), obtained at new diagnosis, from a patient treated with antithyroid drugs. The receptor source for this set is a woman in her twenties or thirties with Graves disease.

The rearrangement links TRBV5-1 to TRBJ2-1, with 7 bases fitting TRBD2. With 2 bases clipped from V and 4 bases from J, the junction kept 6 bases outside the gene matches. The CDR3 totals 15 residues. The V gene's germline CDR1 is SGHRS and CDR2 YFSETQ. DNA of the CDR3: TGCGCCAGCAGCTTCAATGGGGGGGGATACAATGAGCAGTTCTTC. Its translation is CASSFNGGGYNEQFF.

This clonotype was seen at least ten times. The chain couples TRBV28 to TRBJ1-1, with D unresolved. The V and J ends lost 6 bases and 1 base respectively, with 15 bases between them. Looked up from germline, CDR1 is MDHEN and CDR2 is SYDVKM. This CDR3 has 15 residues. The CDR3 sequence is CASSPAGPGNTEAFF. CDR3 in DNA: TGTGCCAGCAGCCCCGCAGGCCCTGGGAACACTGAAGCTTTCTTT.

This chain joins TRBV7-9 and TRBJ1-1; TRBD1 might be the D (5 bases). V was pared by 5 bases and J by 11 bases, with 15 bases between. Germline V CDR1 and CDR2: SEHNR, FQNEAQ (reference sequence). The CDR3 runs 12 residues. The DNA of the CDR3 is TGTGCCAGCAGCACCGGGACCAATTGGGCTTTCTTT. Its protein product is CASSTGTNWAFF.

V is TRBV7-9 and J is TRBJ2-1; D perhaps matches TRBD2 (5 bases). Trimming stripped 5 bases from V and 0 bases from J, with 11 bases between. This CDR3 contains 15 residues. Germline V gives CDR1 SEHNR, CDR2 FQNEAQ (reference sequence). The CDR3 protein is CASSPTRGSYNEQFF. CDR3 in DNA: TGTGCCAGCAGCCCTACACGGGGCTCCTACAATGAGCAGTTCTTC.

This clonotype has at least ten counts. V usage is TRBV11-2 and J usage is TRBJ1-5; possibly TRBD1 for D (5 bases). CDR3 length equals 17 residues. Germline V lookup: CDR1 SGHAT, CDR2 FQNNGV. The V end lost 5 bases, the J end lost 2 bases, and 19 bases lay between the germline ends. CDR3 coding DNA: TGTGCCAGCAGCCCTAGGGCCAGGGCAAGTGGCAATCAGCCCCAGCATTTT. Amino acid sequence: CASSPRARASGNQPQHF.

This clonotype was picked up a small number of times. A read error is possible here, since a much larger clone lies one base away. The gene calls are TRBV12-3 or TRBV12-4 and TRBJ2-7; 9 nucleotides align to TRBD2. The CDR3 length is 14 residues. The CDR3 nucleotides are TGTGCCAGCAGTCTAGCGGGGTCGGCCTACGAGCAGTACTTC. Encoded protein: CASSLAGSAYEQYF.

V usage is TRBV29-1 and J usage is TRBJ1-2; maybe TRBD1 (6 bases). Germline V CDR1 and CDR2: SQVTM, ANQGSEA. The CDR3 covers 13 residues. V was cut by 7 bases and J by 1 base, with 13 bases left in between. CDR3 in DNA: TGCAGCGGGAGAAAGGGGGGTAACTATGGCTACACCTTC. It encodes CSGRKGGNYGYTF.

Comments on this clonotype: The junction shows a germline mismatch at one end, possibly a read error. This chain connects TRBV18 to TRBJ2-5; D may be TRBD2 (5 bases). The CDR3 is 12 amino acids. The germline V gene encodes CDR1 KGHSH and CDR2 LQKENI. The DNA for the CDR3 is TGTGCCAGCTCACCAGAGGGAGAGACCCAGCACTTC. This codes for CASSPEGETQHF. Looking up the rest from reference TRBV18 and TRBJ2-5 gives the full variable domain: NAGVMQNPRHLVRRRGQEARLRCSPMKGHSHVYWYRQLPEEGLKFMVYLQKENIIDESGMPKERFSAEFPKEGPSILRIQQVVRGDSAAYFCASSPEGETQHFGPGTRLLVL.

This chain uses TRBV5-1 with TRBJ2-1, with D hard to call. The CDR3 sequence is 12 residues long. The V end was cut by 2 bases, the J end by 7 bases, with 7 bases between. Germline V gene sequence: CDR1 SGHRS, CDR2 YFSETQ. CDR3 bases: TGCGCCAGCAGCTTAAATACGAATGAGCAGTTCTTC. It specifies CASSLNTNEQFF.

CDR3: CASSLVEGLNQPQHF. CDR3 DNA sequence: TGTGCCAGCAGCTTAGTGGAGGGTTTGAATCAGCCCCAGCATTTT. This sequence joins TRBV7-6 and TRBJ1-5; D is uncertain. The length of the CDR3 is 15 residues. V was trimmed by 1 base and J by 4 bases, leaving 11 bases between them. The germline gives CDR1 SGHVS, CDR2 FNYEAQ.

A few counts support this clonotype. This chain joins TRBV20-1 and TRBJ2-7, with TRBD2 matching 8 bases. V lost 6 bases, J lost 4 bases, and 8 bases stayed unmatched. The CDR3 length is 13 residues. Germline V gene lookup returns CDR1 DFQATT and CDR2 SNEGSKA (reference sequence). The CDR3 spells CSARLSGGYEQYF. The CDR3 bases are TGCAGTGCCCGCCTCAGCGGGGGATACGAGCAGTACTTC.

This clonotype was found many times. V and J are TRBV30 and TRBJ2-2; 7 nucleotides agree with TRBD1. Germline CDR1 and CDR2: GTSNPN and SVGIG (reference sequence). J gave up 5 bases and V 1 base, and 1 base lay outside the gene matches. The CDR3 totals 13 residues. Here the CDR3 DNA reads TGTGCCTGGAGTGGACAGGGTACCGGGGAGCTGTTTTTT. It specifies CAWSGQGTGELFF.

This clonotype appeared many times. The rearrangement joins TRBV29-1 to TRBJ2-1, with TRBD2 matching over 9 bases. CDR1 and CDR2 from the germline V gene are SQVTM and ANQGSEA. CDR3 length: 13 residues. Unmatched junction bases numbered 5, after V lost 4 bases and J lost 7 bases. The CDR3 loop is CSVGAGGLNEQFF. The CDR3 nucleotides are TGCAGCGTTGGAGCGGGAGGTCTGAATGAGCAGTTCTTC.

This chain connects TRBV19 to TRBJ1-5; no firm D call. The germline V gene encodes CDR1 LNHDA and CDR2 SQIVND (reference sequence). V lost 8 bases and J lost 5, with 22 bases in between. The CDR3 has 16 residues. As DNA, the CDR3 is TGTGCCAGTGCGGGTCTTTGGCCGCACCCGTATCAGCCCCAGCATTTT. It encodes CASAGLWPHPYQPQHF.

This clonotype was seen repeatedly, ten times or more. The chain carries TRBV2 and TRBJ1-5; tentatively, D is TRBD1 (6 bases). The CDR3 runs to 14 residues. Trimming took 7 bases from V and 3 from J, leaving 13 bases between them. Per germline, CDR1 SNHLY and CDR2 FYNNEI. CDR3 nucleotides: TGTGCCAGCACTGAGGACAGATTCAATCAGCCCCAGCATTTT. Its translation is CASTEDRFNQPQHF.

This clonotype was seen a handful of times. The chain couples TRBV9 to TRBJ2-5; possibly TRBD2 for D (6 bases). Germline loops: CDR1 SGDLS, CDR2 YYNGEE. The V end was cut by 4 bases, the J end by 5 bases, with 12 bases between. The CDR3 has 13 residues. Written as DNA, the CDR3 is TGTGCCAGCAGCTACCCAGGGAGGGAGACCCAGTACTTC. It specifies CASSYPGRETQYF.

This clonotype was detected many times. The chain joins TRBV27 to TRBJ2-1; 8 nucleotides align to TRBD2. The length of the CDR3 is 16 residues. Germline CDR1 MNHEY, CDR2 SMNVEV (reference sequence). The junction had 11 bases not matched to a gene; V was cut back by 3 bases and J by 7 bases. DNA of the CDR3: TGTGCCAGCAGTTTCCTAAGCGGGAGTGGGCAAAATGAGCAGTTCTTC. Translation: CASSFLSGSGQNEQFF.

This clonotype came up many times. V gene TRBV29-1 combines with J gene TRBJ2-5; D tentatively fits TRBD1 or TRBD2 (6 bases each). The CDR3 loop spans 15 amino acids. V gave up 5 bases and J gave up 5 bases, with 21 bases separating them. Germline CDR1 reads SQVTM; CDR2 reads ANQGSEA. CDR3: CSVYYRLGGKETQYF. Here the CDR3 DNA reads TGCAGCGTTTATTACCGACTAGGGGGGAAGGAGACCCAGTACTTC.

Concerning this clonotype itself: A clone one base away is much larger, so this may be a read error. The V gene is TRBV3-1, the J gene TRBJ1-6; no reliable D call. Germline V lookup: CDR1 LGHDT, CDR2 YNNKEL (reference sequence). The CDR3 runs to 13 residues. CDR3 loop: CAGSRTEDSPLHF. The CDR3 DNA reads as TGTGCCGGCAGCCGGACTGAGGATTCACCCCTCCACTTT. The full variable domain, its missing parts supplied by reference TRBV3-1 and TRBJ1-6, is DTAVSQTPKYLVTQMGNDKSIKCEQNLGHDTMYWYKQDSKKFLKIMFSYNNKELIINETVPNRFSPKSPDKAHLNLHINSLELGDSAVYFCAGSRTEDSPLHFGNGTRLTVT.

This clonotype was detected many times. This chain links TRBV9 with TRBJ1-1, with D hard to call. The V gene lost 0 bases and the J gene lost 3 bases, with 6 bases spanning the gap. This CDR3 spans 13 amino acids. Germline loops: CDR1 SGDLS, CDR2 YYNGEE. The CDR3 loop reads CASSVVTDTEAFF. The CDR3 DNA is TGTGCCAGCAGCGTAGTGACGGACACTGAAGCTTTCTTT.